This T cell receptor (beta chain) came from a study of multiple sclerosis patients with progressive multifocal leukoencephalopathy. Study-level points and caveats: Less diverse TRB repertoires were suggested in most PML patients.

This sample's time point: before natalizumab initiation. Points on this clone: Its target is unknown.

Sequenced by immunoSEQ multiplex PCR; TCRdb stores in-frame clones only, minus some. Among under 40,000 clones listed, 85% to 95% were seen once. The specimen was PBMCs. This clonotype was sampled from a man aged 25-45 years with multiple sclerosis.

CDR3 nucleotides: TGTGCCAGCAGTGAAGCCCCTATCTACGAGCAGTACTTC. Protein: CASSEAPIYEQYF. The gene calls are TRBV6-1 and TRBJ2-7; D is unresolved. CDR3 length equals 13 residues. Deletions cut 0 bases from V and 3 bases from J, with 6 bases between. Per germline, CDR1 MNHNS and CDR2 SASEGT.